These 9 T cell receptor beta chains came from one sample sequenced in a study of post-analysis software for immune sequencing data. Unique molecular identifiers featured in each of the TCR beta cDNA libraries. MiXCR, applied by TCRdb to the PCR reads, yields one record per CDR3 protein. The table lists 450,000 to 700,000 distinct CDR3 sequences, 44% of them singletons, with 1.5% to 2% in the top ten. These receptors have no known antigen. Findings and limits, study-wide: Five or six TRBV segments, TRBV5-6, TRBV5-1 and TRBV20-1 among them, were found more frequent in patients than controls.

Source material: blood. All receptors derive from a girl between 10 and 17 years old with multiple sclerosis.

The rearrangement uses TRBV6-1 and TRBJ1-6; D remains ambiguous. This CDR3 contains 17 residues. Germline assignment: CDR1 MNHNS and CDR2 SASEGT. Trimming took off 6 bases at V and 0 bases at J, with 15 bases between the two ends. CDR3 protein: CASRGAARSSYNSPLHF. In DNA form, the CDR3 reads TGTGCCAGCAGGGGTGCGGCACGAAGCTCCTATAATTCACCCCTCCACTTT.

Only a few counts were recorded for this clonotype. The chain employs TRBV20-1 and TRBJ2-7; D is uncertain. Germline values: CDR1 DFQATT, CDR2 SNEGSKA (reference sequence). V shed 0 bases and J shed 2 bases, with 8 bases lying between them. The CDR3 has 13 amino acids. CDR3 region: CSARDHRAYEQYF. The CDR3, as DNA: TGCAGTGCTAGAGACCATCGGGCCTACGAGCAGTACTTC.

This clonotype was detected once. V usage is TRBV7-9 and J usage is TRBJ1-1, with 9 bases identical to TRBD1. The CDR3 is 15 amino acids. The V gene end was trimmed by 2 bases and the J gene end by 1 base; junction bases not matched to a gene: 2. Germline CDR1 and CDR2: SEHNR and FQNEAQ (reference sequence). The CDR3 sequence: CASSLRTGANTEAFF. The CDR3 DNA is TGTGCCAGCAGCTTAAGGACAGGGGCGAACACTGAAGCTTTCTTT.

The chain employs TRBV24-1 and TRBJ2-5, with 7 nucleotides matching TRBD1. Losses at the gene ends were 4 bases for V and 1 base for J; bases not matched to a gene: 2. Germline CDR1 and CDR2: KGHDR and SFDVKD. CDR3 length: 14 amino acids. CDR3 bases: TGTGCCACCAGTGACGGGGACAGCCAAGAGACCCAGTACTTC. This sequence encodes CATSDGDSQETQYF.

This clonotype has more than one count but fewer than ten. This sequence joins TRBV12-3 or TRBV12-4 and TRBJ2-7, with TRBD1 identical over 7 bases. V lost 6 bases to trimming and J lost 4 bases; unmatched junction nucleotides: 9. CDR3 length: 14 amino acids. The CDR3: CASSPGQDSYEQYF. CDR3 coding DNA: TGTGCCAGCAGCCCCGGACAGGACTCATACGAGCAGTACTTC.

The chain recombines TRBV10-2 with TRBJ1-1, with D perhaps TRBD1 (5 bases). Per the germline V gene, CDR1 is WSHSY and CDR2 is SAAADI. V lost 3 bases and J lost 1, with 9 bases in between. This CDR3 has 14 amino acids. CDR3 nucleotide sequence: TGCGCCAGCAGTGATAGCCAGGGGAACACTGAAGCTTTCTTT. Its translation is CASSDSQGNTEAFF.

The table lists this clonotype with a count of one. The J gene is TRBJ2-3, the V gene TRBV7-2, with D hard to call. CDR1 is SGHTA and CDR2 is FQGNSA in the germline V gene. The CDR3 runs 12 residues. The CDR3 sequence: CANGISTDTQYF. The DNA of the CDR3 is TGTGCGAATGGAATTAGCACAGATACGCAGTATTTT.

This sequence joins TRBV12-3 or TRBV12-4 and TRBJ2-7, with 10 bases identical to TRBD2. The CDR3 spans 13 residues. The V segment lost 8 bases and the J segment 3 bases; nucleotides outside the gene matches: 4. The CDR3 coding sequence is TGTGCCAGCGGGACTAGCGAAAACTACGAGCAGTACTTC. Protein: CASGTSENYEQYF.

This clonotype was detected many times. This chain uses TRBV7-2 with TRBJ2-3; a weak D match, TRBD2 (6 bases). The V gene's germline CDR1 is SGHTA and CDR2 FQGNSA. The CDR3 has 12 amino acids. V was trimmed by 7 bases and J by 6 bases, leaving 11 bases between them. CDR3 DNA sequence: TGTGCCAGCACCTGGGGGGTTGATACGCAGTATTTT. Its translation: CASTWGVDTQYF.